The rows below give T cell receptor beta chains drawn from one sample of a study of blood T cell repertoires in COVID-19. Using immunoSEQ multiplex PCR, the repertoire was profiled, and TCRdb retains in-frame clones only, with some absent. The repertoire holds tens of thousands of clones, with 90% as singletons. Sequencing was done on a sample of peripheral blood. These receptors came from a man in his forties with acute or convalescent COVID-19. The CDR3 runs from the conserved cysteine through the conserved F or W. The D gene is left open where the match is weak. Where a row states a size, it is once, few, many or the class of an expanded clone; other rows omit it.

V gene	clone size	D gene	J gene	CDR3 protein	CDR3 DNA
TRBV7-9	NA	TRBD1	TRBJ1-1	CASKQGAEAFF	TGTGCCAGCAAGCAGGGGGCTGAAGCTTTCTTT
TRBV5-6	NA	NA	TRBJ1-4	CASSLGVEELFF	TGTGCCAGCAGCTTGGGCGTGGAGGAACTGTTTTTT
TRBV30	NA	TRBD2	TRBJ2-1	CAWSVSSGDNEQFF	TGTGCCTGGAGTGTGAGTAGCGGGGACAATGAGCAGTTCTTC
TRBV6-5	NA	TRBD1	TRBJ1-1	CASARQGMTEAFF	TGTGCCAGCGCCCGACAGGGGATGACTGAAGCTTTCTTT
TRBV7-2	NA	NA	TRBJ2-7	CASSFSGGAGYEQYF	TGTGCCAGCAGCTTCTCCGGTGGAGCTGGGTACGAGCAGTACTTC
TRBV28	NA	NA	TRBJ1-2	CASNGPNEYGYTF	TGTGCCAGCAATGGGCCGAATGAATATGGCTACACCTTC
TRBV5-1	NA	NA	TRBJ2-2	CASSLRRAGELFF	TGCGCCAGCAGCTTGAGGAGGGCCGGGGAGCTGTTTTTT
TRBV19	NA	NA	TRBJ1-4	CASKGSATNEKLFF	TGTGCCAGCAAAGGGAGTGCAACTAATGAAAAACTGTTTTTT
TRBV11-2	NA	TRBD1	TRBJ1-2	CASSTTGQGFGYTF	TGTGCCAGCAGCACGACAGGACAGGGATTTGGCTACACCTTC
TRBV7-2	once	TRBD1	TRBJ1-2	CASSPRTGGWDGYTF	TGTGCCAGCAGCCCCAGGACAGGGGGTTGGGATGGCTACACCTTC
TRBV10-3	NA	TRBD2	TRBJ2-1	CAISRGLAGGGEQFF	TGTGCCATCAGTAGGGGACTAGCGGGAGGAGGGGAGCAGTTCTTC
TRBV5-8	NA	TRBD2	TRBJ2-1	CASSWTSYNEQFF	TGTGCCAGCAGCTGGACTAGCTACAATGAGCAGTTCTTC
TRBV27	NA	NA	TRBJ1-5	CASSSGRVRDNQPQHF	TGTGCCAGCAGTTCAGGAAGGGTCAGGGACAATCAGCCCCAGCATTTT
TRBV11-3	NA	NA	TRBJ2-2	CASSPKTSHTGELFF	TGTGCCAGCAGCCCTAAGACTAGTCACACCGGGGAGCTGTTTTTT
TRBV3-1/TRBV3-2	NA	NA	TRBJ2-7	CASSQLAGYEQYF	TGTGCCAGCAGCCAACTTGCGGGTTACGAGCAGTACTTC
TRBV3-1/TRBV3-2	NA	TRBD1	TRBJ1-2	CASSRWTGKTGGYTF	TGTGCCAGCAGCCGCTGGACAGGGAAAACAGGGGGCTACACCTTC
TRBV2	NA	NA	TRBJ1-1	CASSERENTEAFF	TGTGCCAGCAGTGAACGCGAGAACACTGAAGCTTTCTTT
TRBV5-1	NA	TRBD1	TRBJ1-3	CASSQQGSSGNTIYF	TGCGCCAGCAGCCAACAGGGGAGCTCTGGAAACACCATATATTTT
TRBV6-4	NA	NA	TRBJ2-6	CASSDTGSGANVLTF	TGTGCCAGCAGTGATACGGGGTCTGGGGCCAACGTCCTGACTTTC
TRBV7-2	NA	TRBD1	TRBJ2-5	CASSWPGQGGETQYF	TGTGCCAGCAGCTGGCCGGGACAGGGAGGAGAGACCCAGTACTTC
TRBV3-1/TRBV3-2	NA	TRBD2	TRBJ2-7	CASSPTSGSSYEQYF	TGTGCCAGCAGCCCGACTAGCGGGAGCTCCTACGAGCAGTACTTC
TRBV27	NA	TRBD1	TRBJ2-5	CASSSRDRGETQYF	TGTGCCAGCAGTAGCCGGGACAGGGGAGAGACCCAGTACTTC
TRBV5-5	NA	TRBD1	TRBJ2-7	CASSPGTGNFEQYF	TGTGCCAGCAGCCCAGGGACAGGTAACTTCGAGCAGTACTTC
TRBV14	NA	TRBD1	TRBJ2-1	CASSQGTGGTNEQFF	TGTGCCAGCAGCCAGGGGACAGGGGGCACGAATGAGCAGTTCTTC
TRBV7-8	NA	TRBD1	TRBJ1-2	CASSLGLGQGASNYGYTF	TGTGCCAGCAGCTTAGGGTTGGGACAGGGGGCTTCTAACTATGGCTACACCTTC
TRBV7-3	NA	TRBD1	TRBJ2-1	CASSYSGQGASNEQFF	TGTGCCAGCAGCTACTCGGGACAGGGGGCTTCCAATGAGCAGTTCTTC
TRBV6-5	NA	TRBD1	TRBJ2-7	CASSPDRGYEQYF	TGTGCCAGCAGTCCCGACAGGGGCTACGAGCAGTACTTC
TRBV23-1	NA	TRBD1	TRBJ1-1	CASSHTFQARGTGGRTEAFF	TGCGCCAGCAGTCATACCTTTCAGGCTCGCGGCACAGGGGGCAGGACTGAAGCTTTCTTT
TRBV10-1	NA	TRBD1	TRBJ1-2	CASSGGQGKGYTF	TGCGCCAGCAGTGGTGGACAGGGAAAGGGCTACACCTTC
TRBV7-2	NA	TRBD2	TRBJ2-4	CASSLRLAGGPSYIQYF	TGTGCCAGCAGCTTACGACTAGCGGGAGGGCCCTCGTACATTCAGTACTTC
TRBV5-4	once	NA	TRBJ2-1	CASSLDGTPSRNEQFF	TGTGCCAGCAGCTTGGACGGGACTCCGAGTAGGAATGAGCAGTTCTTC
TRBV25-1	NA	NA	TRBJ2-2	CASSQGTRPTGELFF	TGTGCCAGCAGCCAGGGGACACGGCCCACCGGGGAGCTGTTTTTT
TRBV5-5	NA	TRBD1	TRBJ1-5	CASSLTGQLNQPQHF	TGTGCCAGCAGCTTGACGGGACAGCTCAATCAGCCCCAGCATTTT
TRBV3-1/TRBV3-2	NA	NA	TRBJ1-4	CASTKGGRRTNEKLFF	TGTGCCAGCACCAAGGGAGGGAGGCGGACTAATGAAAAACTGTTTTTT
TRBV18	NA	TRBD1	TRBJ2-5	CASSVAWTGGEETQYF	TGTGCCAGCTCGGTGGCTTGGACAGGGGGTGAGGAGACCCAGTACTTC
TRBV7-9	once	NA	TRBJ1-3	CASSLVRGADTIYF	TGTGCCAGCAGCTTAGTGCGGGGGGCAGACACCATATATTTT
TRBV29-1	NA	NA	TRBJ1-2	CSVAFSDYGYTF	TGCAGCGTTGCATTCTCAGACTATGGCTACACCTTC
TRBV6-5	NA	TRBD1	TRBJ1-5	CASSTLGQGQPQHF	TGTGCCAGCAGTACCTTAGGACAGGGTCAGCCCCAGCATTTT
TRBV6-5	NA	NA	TRBJ1-6	CASRGGGTGSPLHF	TGTGCCAGCAGAGGTGGGGGGACGGGATCACCCCTCCACTTT
TRBV27	NA	TRBD1	TRBJ1-2	CASSSTGGYYGYTF	TGTGCCAGCAGTTCGACAGGGGGGTACTATGGCTACACCTTC
TRBV5-5	NA	TRBD1	TRBJ2-7	CASSLGQYKIYEQYF	TGTGCCAGCAGCCTGGGACAGTATAAAATCTACGAGCAGTACTTC
TRBV5-1	NA	TRBD2	TRBJ2-1	CASSFEGTSDYEQFF	TGCGCCAGCAGCTTTGAAGGGACTAGTGATTATGAGCAGTTCTTC
TRBV25-1	NA	TRBD2	TRBJ2-7	CASSEGTSGLSYEQYF	TGTGCCAGCAGTGAGGGGACTAGCGGTTTGAGCTACGAGCAGTACTTC
TRBV7-2	once	TRBD1	TRBJ1-2	CASSLDRTGVGYTF	TGTGCCAGCAGCTTAGACCGGACAGGGGTTGGCTACACCTTC
TRBV19	NA	NA	TRBJ1-2	CASSVNYGYTF	TGTGCCAGTTCGGTTAACTATGGCTACACCTTC
TRBV19	few	NA	TRBJ1-1	CASSSRVVSTEAFF	TGTGCCAGTAGTTCCAGGGTAGTAAGCACTGAAGCTTTCTTT
TRBV28	few	TRBD1	TRBJ2-1	CASSPPLRQGKGNEQFF	TGTGCCAGCAGCCCCCCCCTTAGACAGGGTAAGGGGAATGAGCAGTTCTTC
TRBV14	NA	NA	TRBJ1-1	CASSPLSPGTEAFF	TGTGCCAGCAGCCCTCTTTCCCCAGGGACTGAAGCTTTCTTT
TRBV25-1	NA	NA	TRBJ1-1	CASSPENGGTEAFF	TGTGCCAGCAGCCCCGAAAACGGAGGGACTGAAGCTTTCTTT
TRBV19	NA	NA	TRBJ2-1	CASSPDSYNEQFF	TGTGCCAGTAGTCCCGACAGCTACAATGAGCAGTTCTTC
TRBV29-1	NA	TRBD1	TRBJ1-1	CSGDRGRDTEAFF	TGCAGCGGCGACAGGGGGCGGGACACTGAAGCTTTCTTT
TRBV5-1	NA	NA	TRBJ1-2	CASSPPSLVYGYTF	TGCGCCAGCAGCCCCCCTAGCCTTGTCTATGGCTACACCTTC
TRBV10-3	few	NA	TRBJ2-7	CAISESAYEQYF	TGTGCCATCAGTGAGTCGGCTTACGAGCAGTACTTC